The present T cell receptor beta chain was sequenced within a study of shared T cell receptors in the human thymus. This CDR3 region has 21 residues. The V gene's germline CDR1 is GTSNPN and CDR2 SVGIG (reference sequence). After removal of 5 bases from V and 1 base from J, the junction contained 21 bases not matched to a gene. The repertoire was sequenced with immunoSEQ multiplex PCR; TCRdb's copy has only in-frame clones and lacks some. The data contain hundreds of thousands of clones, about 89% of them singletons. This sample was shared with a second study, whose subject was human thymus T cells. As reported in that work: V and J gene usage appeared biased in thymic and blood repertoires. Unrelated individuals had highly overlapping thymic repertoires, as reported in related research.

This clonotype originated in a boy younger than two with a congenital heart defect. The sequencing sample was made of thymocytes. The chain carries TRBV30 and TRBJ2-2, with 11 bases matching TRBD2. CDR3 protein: CAWRLGGPGPGLAENTGELFF. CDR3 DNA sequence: TGTGCCTGGCGGCTTGGAGGTCCGGGACCGGGACTAGCGGAGAACACCGGGGAGCTGTTTTTT.